Listed below are T cell receptor beta chains from one sample, sequenced in a study of T cells in Graves' hyperthyroidism and ophthalmopathy. A single record per CDR3 protein comes from TCRdb applying MiXCR to the multiplex PCR reads. The table includes around 180,000 distinct CDR3 sequences, about 15% detected once. Sequencing was carried out using blood. The receptor source for this set is a woman in her fifties or sixties with Graves' hyperthyroidism. Each CDR3 is given without its conserved first and last residue. A clone size is listed for some rows: how often the clone was seen (once, few, many), or a class if it is expanded.

SVVGARGNTEAF,TRBV29-1,TRBJ1-1,many
ASSLWVSGGTDTQY,TRBV28,TRBJ2-3,many
SANRGRAEAF,TRBV20-1,TRBJ1-1,many
ASSPGEHEQF,TRBV19,TRBJ2-1,many
ASSPRDFTHIQY,TRBV3-1,TRBJ2-4,many
ATNPGQGVHEQY,TRBV10-1,TRBJ2-7,many
ASSFESNQPQH,TRBV28,TRBJ1-5,few
ASSFSLAGRHEQY,TRBV28,TRBJ2-7,.
ASSFPGSPEAF,TRBV7-3,TRBJ1-1,few
SARTRDREQF,TRBV20-1,TRBJ2-1,many
ASRGGGTVNTEAF,TRBV7-9,TRBJ1-1,few
ASSPRLNEQF,TRBV6-1,TRBJ2-1,many
ASGESYEQY,TRBV7-9,TRBJ2-7,.
ASRSGTRDTDTQY,TRBV19,TRBJ2-3,many
ASLARGSGNTIY,TRBV6-1,TRBJ1-3,many
ASSEEYNEQF,TRBV6-1,TRBJ2-1,few
ASSLGDIQY,TRBV5-8,TRBJ2-4,many
ASSLLKDAGELF,TRBV7-2,TRBJ2-2,many
ASSYSTGRNTEAF,TRBV6-5,TRBJ1-1,many
ASSQGHVSGNTIY,TRBV4-1,TRBJ1-3,.
ASSLKTSYEQY,TRBV27,TRBJ2-7,many
ATSETWASETQY,TRBV24-1,TRBJ2-5,many
ASSQDLVRTGNYGYT,TRBV4-1,TRBJ1-2,few
ATSRDRSPGSPLH,TRBV15,TRBJ1-6,many
ASSLLAGNGYT,TRBV28,TRBJ1-2,many
ASSLEGGGKLSEAF,TRBV5-1,TRBJ1-1,many
ASSFGTDTQY,TRBV7-9,TRBJ2-3,many
AISESNYQPQH,TRBV10-3,TRBJ1-5,many
ASSDFGRGARNEKLF,TRBV2,TRBJ1-4,many
ASSLWAGEEETQY,TRBV7-9,TRBJ2-5,.
ASRRGQGYQPQH,TRBV28,TRBJ1-5,many
ASSVQGSTDTQY,TRBV9,TRBJ2-3,many
ASSSGALNEKLF,TRBV6-1,TRBJ1-4,many
ASSRSSGNYGYT,TRBV7-2,TRBJ1-2,.
SVEWPTGELF,TRBV29-1,TRBJ2-2,few